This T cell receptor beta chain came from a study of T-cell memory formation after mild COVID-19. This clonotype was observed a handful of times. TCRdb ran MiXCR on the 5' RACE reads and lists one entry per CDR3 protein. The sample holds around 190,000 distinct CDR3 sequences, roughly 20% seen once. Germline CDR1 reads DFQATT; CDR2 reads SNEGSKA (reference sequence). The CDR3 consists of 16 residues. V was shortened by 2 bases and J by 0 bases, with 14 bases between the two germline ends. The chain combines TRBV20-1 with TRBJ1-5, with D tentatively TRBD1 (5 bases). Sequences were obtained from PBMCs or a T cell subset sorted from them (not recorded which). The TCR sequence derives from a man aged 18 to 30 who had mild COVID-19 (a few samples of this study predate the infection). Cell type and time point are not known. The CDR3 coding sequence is TGCAGTGCTAGACCGGGTGGGGGATATAGCAATCAGCCCCAGCATTTT. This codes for CSARPGGGYSNQPQHF.